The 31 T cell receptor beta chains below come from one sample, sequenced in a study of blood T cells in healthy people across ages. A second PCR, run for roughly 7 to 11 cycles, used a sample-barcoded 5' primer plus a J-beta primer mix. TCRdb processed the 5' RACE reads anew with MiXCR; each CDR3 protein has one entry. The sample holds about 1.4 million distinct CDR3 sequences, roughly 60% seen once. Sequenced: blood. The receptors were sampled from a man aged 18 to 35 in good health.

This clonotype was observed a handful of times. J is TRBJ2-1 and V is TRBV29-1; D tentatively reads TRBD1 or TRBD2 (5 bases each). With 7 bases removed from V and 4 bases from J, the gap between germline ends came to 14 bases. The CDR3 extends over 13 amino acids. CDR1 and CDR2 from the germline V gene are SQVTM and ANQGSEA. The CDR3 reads CSGGRRGYNEQFF. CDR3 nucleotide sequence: TGCAGCGGGGGACGTCGAGGGTACAATGAGCAGTTCTTC.

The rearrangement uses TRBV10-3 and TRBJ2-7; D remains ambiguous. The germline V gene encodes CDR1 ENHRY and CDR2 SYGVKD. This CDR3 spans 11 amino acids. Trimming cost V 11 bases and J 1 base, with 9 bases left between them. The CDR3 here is CAVADSYEQYF. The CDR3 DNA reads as TGTGCCGTCGCGGATTCCTACGAGCAGTACTTC.

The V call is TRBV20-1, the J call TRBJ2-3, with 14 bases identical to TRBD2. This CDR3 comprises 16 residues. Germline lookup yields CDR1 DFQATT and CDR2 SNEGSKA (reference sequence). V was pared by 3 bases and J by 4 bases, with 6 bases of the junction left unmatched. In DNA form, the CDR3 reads TGCAGTGCTAGGGATCGACTAGCGGGAGGGCCAGATACGCAGTATTTT. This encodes CSARDRLAGGPDTQYF.

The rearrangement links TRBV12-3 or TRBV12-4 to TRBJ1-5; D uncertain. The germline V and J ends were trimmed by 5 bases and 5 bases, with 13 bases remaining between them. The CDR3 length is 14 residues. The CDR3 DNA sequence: TGTGCCAGCAGTCCCGAGGGCCCGGATCAGCCCCAGCATTTT. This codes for CASSPEGPDQPQHF.

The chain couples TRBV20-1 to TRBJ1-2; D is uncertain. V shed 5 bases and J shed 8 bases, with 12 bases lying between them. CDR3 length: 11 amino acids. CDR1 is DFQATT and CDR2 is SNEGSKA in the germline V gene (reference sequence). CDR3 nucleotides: TGCAGTGCTCCTTTCGCTGGCGGCTACACCTTC. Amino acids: CSAPFAGGYTF.

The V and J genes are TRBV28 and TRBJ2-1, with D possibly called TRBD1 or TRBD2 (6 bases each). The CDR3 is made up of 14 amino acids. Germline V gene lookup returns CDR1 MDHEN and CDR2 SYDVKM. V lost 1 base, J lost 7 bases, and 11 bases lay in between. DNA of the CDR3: TGTGCCAGCAGTTTATCGAGGGGGGTGAATGAGCAGTTCTTC. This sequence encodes CASSLSRGVNEQFF. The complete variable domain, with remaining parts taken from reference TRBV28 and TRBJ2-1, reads DVKVTQSSRYLVKRTGEKVFLECVQDMDHENMFWYRQDPGLGLRLIYFSYDVKMKEKGDIPEGYSVSREKKERFSLILESASTNQTSMYLCASSLSRGVNEQFFGPGTRLTVL.

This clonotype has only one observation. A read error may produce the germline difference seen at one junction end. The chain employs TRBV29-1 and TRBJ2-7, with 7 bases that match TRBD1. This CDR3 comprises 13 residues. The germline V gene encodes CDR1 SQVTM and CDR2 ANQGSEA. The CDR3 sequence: CSGEGHRGYEQYF. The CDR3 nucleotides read TGCAGCGGTGAAGGGCACAGGGGCTACGAGCAGTACTTC.

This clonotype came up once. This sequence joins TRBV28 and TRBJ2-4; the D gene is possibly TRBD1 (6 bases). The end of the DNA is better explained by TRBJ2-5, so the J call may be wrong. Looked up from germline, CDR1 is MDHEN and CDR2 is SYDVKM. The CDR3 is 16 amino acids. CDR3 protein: CASNKQGSPSRETQYF. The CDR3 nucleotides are TGTGCCAGCAACAAACAGGGTTCCCCCTCAAGAGAGACCCAGTACTTC.

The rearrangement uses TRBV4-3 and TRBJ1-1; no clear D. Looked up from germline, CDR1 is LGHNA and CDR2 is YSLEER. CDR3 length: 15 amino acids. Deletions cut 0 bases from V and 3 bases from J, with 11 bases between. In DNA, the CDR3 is TGCGCCAGCAGCCAAGACTCAGGAGGTGACACTGAAGCTTTCTTT. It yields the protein CASSQDSGGDTEAFF.

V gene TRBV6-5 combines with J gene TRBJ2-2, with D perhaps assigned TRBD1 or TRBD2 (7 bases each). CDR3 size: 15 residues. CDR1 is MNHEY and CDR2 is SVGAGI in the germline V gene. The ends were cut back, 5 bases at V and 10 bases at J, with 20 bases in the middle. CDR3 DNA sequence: TGTGCCAGCAGTCCAGGGGGGAGGGGCCCAGCGGAGCTGTTTTTT. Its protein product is CASSPGGRGPAELFF.

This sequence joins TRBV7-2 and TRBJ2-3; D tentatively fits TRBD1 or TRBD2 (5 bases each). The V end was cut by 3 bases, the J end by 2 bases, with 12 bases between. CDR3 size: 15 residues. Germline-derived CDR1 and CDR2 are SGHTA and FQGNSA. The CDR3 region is CASSFSGTVTDTQYF. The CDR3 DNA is TGTGCCAGCAGCTTTTCCGGGACGGTCACAGATACGCAGTATTTT.

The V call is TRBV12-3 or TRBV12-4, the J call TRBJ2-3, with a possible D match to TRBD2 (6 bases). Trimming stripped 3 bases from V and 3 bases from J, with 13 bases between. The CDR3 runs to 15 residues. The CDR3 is CASSFGRGKTDTQYF. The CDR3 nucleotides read TGTGCCAGCAGTTTCGGCCGGGGGAAGACAGATACGCAGTATTTT.

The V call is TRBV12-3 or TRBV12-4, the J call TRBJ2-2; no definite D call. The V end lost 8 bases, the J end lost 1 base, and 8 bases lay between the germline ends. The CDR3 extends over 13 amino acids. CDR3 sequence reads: CASRHRNTGELFF. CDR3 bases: TGTGCCAGCCGGCACAGGAACACCGGGGAGCTGTTTTTT.

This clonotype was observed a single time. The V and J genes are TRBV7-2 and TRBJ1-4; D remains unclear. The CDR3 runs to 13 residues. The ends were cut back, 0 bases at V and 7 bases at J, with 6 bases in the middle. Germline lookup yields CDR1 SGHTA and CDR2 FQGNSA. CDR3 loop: CASSLAGIEKLFF. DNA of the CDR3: TGTGCCAGCAGCTTAGCGGGAATTGAAAAACTGTTTTTT.

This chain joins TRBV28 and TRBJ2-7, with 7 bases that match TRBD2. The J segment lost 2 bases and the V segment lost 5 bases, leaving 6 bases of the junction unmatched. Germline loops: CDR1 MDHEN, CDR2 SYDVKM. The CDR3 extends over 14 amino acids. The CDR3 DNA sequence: TGTGCCAGCAGTCCAGCGGGGATACCCTACGAGCAGTACTTC. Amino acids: CASSPAGIPYEQYF.

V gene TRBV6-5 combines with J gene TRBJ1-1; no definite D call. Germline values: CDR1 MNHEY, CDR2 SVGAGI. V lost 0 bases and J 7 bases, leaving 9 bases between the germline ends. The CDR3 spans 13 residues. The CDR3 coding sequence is TGTGCCAGCAGTTACTCGTCGGTGGGTGAAGCTTTCTTT. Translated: CASSYSSVGEAFF.

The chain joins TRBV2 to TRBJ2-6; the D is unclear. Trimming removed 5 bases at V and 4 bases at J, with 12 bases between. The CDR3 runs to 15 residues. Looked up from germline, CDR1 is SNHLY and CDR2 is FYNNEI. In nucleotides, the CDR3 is TGTGCCAGCAGTCGCTTGGTTTCAGGGGCCAACGTCCTGACTTTC. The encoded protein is CASSRLVSGANVLTF.

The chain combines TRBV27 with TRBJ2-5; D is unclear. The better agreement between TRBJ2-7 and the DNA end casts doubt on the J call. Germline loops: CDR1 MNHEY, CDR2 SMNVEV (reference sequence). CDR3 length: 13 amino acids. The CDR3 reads CASRPDSGTEQYF. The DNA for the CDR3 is TGTGCCAGCAGACCAGACTCGGGTACCGAGCAGTACTTC.

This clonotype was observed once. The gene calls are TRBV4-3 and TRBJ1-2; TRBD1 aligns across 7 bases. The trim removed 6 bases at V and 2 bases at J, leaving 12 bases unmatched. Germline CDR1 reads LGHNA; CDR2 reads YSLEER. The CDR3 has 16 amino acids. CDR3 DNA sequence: TGCGCCAGCAGGCCGGGCGTCGGGACAGCCAACTATGGCTACACCTTC. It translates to CASRPGVGTANYGYTF.

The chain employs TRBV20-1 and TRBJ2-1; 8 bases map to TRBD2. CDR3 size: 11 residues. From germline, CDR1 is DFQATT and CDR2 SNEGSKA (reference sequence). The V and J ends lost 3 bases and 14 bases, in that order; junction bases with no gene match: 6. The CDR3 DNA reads TGCAGTGCTAGTTACGGGGGGGTGGAGTTCTTC. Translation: CSASYGGVEFF.

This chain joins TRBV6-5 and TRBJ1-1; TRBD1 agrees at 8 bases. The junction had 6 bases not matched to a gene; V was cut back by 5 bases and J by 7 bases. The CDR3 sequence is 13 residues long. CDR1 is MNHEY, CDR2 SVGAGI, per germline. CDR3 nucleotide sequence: TGTGCCAGCAGTGGGGACAGGATGAGTGAAGCTTTCTTT. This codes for CASSGDRMSEAFF.

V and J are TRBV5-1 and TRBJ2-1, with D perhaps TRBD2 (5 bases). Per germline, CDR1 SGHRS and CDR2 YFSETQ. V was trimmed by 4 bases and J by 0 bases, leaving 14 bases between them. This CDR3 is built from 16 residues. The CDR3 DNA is TGCGCCAGCAGCCCTTTAGGGAGAAGCTCCTACAATGAGCAGTTCTTC. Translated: CASSPLGRSSYNEQFF.

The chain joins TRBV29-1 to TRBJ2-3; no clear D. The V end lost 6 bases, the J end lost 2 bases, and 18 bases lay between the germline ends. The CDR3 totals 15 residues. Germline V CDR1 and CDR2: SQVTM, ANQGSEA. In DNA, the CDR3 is TGCAGCGTCAGACATCGTCTGGGGATCACAGATACGCAGTATTTT. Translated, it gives CSVRHRLGITDTQYF.

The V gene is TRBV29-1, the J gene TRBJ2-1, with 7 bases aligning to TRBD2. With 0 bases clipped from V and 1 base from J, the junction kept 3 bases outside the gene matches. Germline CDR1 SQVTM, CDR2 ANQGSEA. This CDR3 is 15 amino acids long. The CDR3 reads CSVEDLAESYNEQFF. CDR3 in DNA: TGCAGCGTTGAAGATCTAGCGGAATCCTACAATGAGCAGTTCTTC.

The CDR3 region is CASSLGSALYSTDTQYF. CDR3 bases: TGTGCCAGCAGCTTAGGGTCGGCACTTTACAGCACAGATACGCAGTATTTT. The chain combines TRBV7-2 with TRBJ2-3; D gene unclear. The V gene lost 1 base and the J gene lost 0 bases, with 14 bases spanning the gap. The CDR3 loop spans 17 amino acids. CDR1 and CDR2 from the germline V gene are SGHTA and FQGNSA. The whole variable domain, remainder taken from reference TRBV7-2 and TRBJ2-3, is GAGVSQSPSNKVTEKGKDVELRCDPISGHTALYWYRQSLGQGLEFLIYFQGNSAPDKSGLPSDRFSAERTGGSVSTLTIQRTQQEDSAVYLCASSLGSALYSTDTQYFGPGTRLTVL.

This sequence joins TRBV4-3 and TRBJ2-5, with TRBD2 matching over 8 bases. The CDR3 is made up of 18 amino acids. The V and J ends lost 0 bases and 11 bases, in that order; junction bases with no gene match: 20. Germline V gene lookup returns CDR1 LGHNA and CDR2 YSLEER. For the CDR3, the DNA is TGCGCCAGCAGCCAAGACCATCTGGCTAGCGGGCATTACAATGAGCAGTACTTC. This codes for CASSQDHLASGHYNEQYF.

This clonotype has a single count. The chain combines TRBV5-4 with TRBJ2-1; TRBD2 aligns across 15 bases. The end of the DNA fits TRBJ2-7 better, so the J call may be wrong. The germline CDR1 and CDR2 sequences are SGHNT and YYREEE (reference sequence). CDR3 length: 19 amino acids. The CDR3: CASSPSGLAGGPSYNEQYF. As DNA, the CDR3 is TGTGCCAGCAGTCCTTCGGGACTAGCGGGAGGCCCCTCCTACAATGAGCAGTACTTC.

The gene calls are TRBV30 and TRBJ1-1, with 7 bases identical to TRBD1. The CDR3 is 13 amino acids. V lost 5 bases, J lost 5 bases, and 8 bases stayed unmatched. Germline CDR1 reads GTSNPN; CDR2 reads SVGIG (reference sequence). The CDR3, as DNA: TGTGCCTGGGGCGAGGGGGCTGGAACTGAAGCTTTCTTT. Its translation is CAWGEGAGTEAFF.

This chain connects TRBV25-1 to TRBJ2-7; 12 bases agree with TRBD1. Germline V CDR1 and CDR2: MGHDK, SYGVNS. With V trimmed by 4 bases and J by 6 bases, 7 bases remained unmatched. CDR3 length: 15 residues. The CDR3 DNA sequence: TGTGCCAGCAGTGTCATGGGACAGGGGGCTTCCGAGCAGTACTTC. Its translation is CASSVMGQGASEQYF.

The CDR3 DNA is TGTGCCATCAGGAACATAGGGACTAGCGGGGGGCCCTCCGAGCAGTACTTC. Protein: CAIRNIGTSGGPSEQYF. The rearrangement uses TRBV10-3 and TRBJ2-7, with 15 bases matching TRBD2. The CDR3 totals 17 residues. Germline trimming cut 6 bases from V and 6 bases from J; bases unmatched to any gene: 12. Germline loops: CDR1 ENHRY, CDR2 SYGVKD.

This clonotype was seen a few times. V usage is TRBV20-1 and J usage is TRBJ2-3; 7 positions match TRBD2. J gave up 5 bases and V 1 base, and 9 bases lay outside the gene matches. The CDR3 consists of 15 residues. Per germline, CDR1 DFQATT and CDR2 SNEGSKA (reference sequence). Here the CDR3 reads CSARGSSGIIDTQYF. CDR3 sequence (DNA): TGCAGTGCTAGAGGGTCCAGCGGGATAATAGATACGCAGTATTTT.